This T cell receptor beta chain is drawn from a study of CXCR3-negative and CXCR3-positive naive CD8 T cells (dated by TCRdb to the late 2010s). In the study overall: In total, some 150 million TRB reads were obtained, which works out to roughly 1.5 +/- 0.3 million reads per library. For the TRBV-TRBJ cluster analysis, the naive subsets came from 5 donors, while the memory cells came from 3 donors. Diversity and physicochemical repertoire analyses were performed on about eleven donors pooled from two independent experiments.

The research as a whole found: Because surface CD5, which is linked to self-reactivity in mice, was comparable between the naive subsets, TCR interaction strength was also inferred from the physicochemical properties of TRB CDR3s. Both naive subsets had comparably high repertoire diversity, while memory CD8+ T cells had much lower repertoire diversity. Similar TRBV-TRBJ usage was shown by naive CXCR3-negative and CXCR3-positive cells from the same donor, whereas distinct patterns were shown by memory cells. Compared with CXCR3-negative naive cells, CXCR3-positive naive cells had TRB CDR3s with higher hydrophobicity (lower Kidera factor 4), lower energy, and higher strength and volume indices. Freshly isolated PBMCs were used for most assays because CXCR3 expression partially decreased after cryopreservation.

Comments on this clonotype: Its cognate antigen has yet to be identified.

For every CD8+ T cell subset, approximately 300,000 cells were flow-sorted straight into RLT lysis buffer, and each subset was sorted in triplicate. To keep memory contaminants out, a stringent definition of naive CD8+ T cells was applied: CD45RO-CCR7+CD27+CD95-. Peripheral blood mononuclear cells were isolated from buffy coats using standard density gradient centrifugation. Naive CXCR3-negative and CXCR3-positive CD8+ T cells were flow-sorted on a FACSAria III. Total RNA was extracted from sorted cells using an RNeasy Mini Kit. The instrument given in TCRdb is NextSeq 550. The Human TCR Profiling Kit (MiLaboratory) was used to prepare UMI-labeled 5' RACE TRB cDNA libraries. cDNA synthesis used the entire amount of extracted RNA, and PCR amplification then used the entire amount of cDNA produced. The libraries were made side by side, with each library going through the same number of PCR cycles. Turning to the authors' computational methods: MIGEC and MiXCR extracted about 49,000 +/- 11,000 unique UMI-labeled TRB cDNA molecules per library, requiring at least two reads per UMI. On average, about 40,000 +/- 10,000 functional in-frame TRB CDR3 nucleotide clonotypes lacking stop codons were found per library. After each sample was downsampled to 5000 UMI-labeled TRB molecules, VDJtools was used to calculate diversity metrics such as normalized Shannon-Wiener and Chao1. For the central five CDR3 residues, VDJtools calculated physicochemical properties weighted by clonotype size, namely interaction energy, strength, volume and Kidera factor 4. TCRdb reprocessed the reads and provides one entry for every CDR3 protein sequence; no DNA is given. TCRdb's processing, not the authors', yielded these V and J calls. In this sample's table one finds over 100,000 distinct CDR3 sequences. 0.49% of the sample is in the top ten clones.

The source material was naive CXCR3- CD8+ T cells from blood. The intended sense of this specimen's cell subset or site label: CD45RO-CCR7+CD27+CD95- naive CD8+ T cells lacking CXCR3 (TNR3-). The source is a human donor in good health. Some clones in this sample may be carry-over from other donors' samples.

The CDR3: CASSPGGGSSYEQYF. The rearranged segments are TRBV9 and TRBJ2-7; TCRdb outputs TRBD2, but without DNA this stays unchecked. Reading the germline V gene gives CDR1 SGDLS and CDR2 YYNGEE. Including cysteine and phenylalanine, the CDR3 has 15 amino acids. The DNA is not on file.